The sequence of this T cell receptor beta chain was determined in a study of shared T cell receptors in the human thymus. The CDR3 runs to 16 residues. V was clipped by 5 bases and J by 0 bases, with 14 bases between them. The V gene's germline CDR1 is MNHEY and CDR2 SMNVEV (reference sequence). Assay: immunoSEQ multiplex PCR; the TCRdb copy retains only in-frame clones and omits some. This table has hundreds of thousands of clones, around 87% appearing once. These data are also associated with another study on human thymus T cells. Turning to that study: The study used thymus tissue resected during corrective heart surgery. The authors found apparently biased V and J gene usage in thymic and blood repertoires. Reports from related research described highly overlapping thymic repertoires among unrelated individuals.

The sample comprised thymocytes. The chain is built from TRBV27 and TRBJ2-1; D possibly corresponds to TRBD2 (6 bases). The TCR originated in a boy less than two years old with a congenital heart defect. The CDR3 coding sequence is TGTGCCAGCAGTCCTCCGGGACTTGACTCCTACAATGAGCAGTTCTTC. It translates to CASSPPGLDSYNEQFF.